This entry is about one T cell receptor (beta chain). The antigen it binds to is not known. The input lacks base qualities; no much larger clone sits a single base away. CDR1 MNHNS and CDR2 SASEGT were looked up in the germline V gene. V and J are trimmed by 3 bases and 3 bases, and the gene matches miss 7 bases of the junction. The CDR3 holds 16 amino acids from the cysteine to the phenylalanine. Kept here is only the CDR3 DNA, which spans 48 bases and is read in frame from base 1. This specimen comes from a study of STAT5B mutations in CD4+ large granular lymphocyte leukemia (dated by TCRdb to between 2022 and 2023). Turning to the overall study: Among healthy controls, the CDR3 'QG' motif was associated with a particular HLA allele. Flow cytometry on FACSCanto II or FACSVerse confirmed that purified fractions exceeded 95% purity among lymphocytes. The TCRbeta repertoires of CD4+ T-cell large granular lymphocyte leukemia patients were compared with the TCRbeta repertoires of healthy blood donors. Points the paper makes about the study in general: TRBV06-family usage was enriched among the top patient clones (8/27) compared with healthy controls (2/35). CD4-sorted patient repertoires appeared more clonal than healthy CD4+ repertoires, and this difference persisted after removing the putative leukemic clones. Data were not HLA-matched; higher clonality in CD4+ versus CD8+ T-LGLL could reflect the relatively small sample size. Each patient's main leukemic clonotypes were private, but more than 20% of these clonotypes showed up at low frequency in the non-leukemic repertoires of other patients.

TCRbeta rearrangements were sequenced from genomic DNA using the immunoSEQ assay at survey resolution. In the paper's pipeline: In the TCR sequencing data, the smallest productive clonotype frequency that could be detected was 2.59 x 10-5. Only productive TCRbeta rearrangements, meaning sequences that were complete and in-frame, were kept for the analyses. Sample clonality was computed as Simpson clonality in the immunoSEQ Analyzer version 3.0. Based on frequency, clones were grouped as very rare, small, medium, large (1-20%) or hyperexpanded (>20%). Generation probabilities were estimated with OLGA 1.2.3, V-gene circos plots were made with VDJtools, specificities were looked up in VDJdb, and CDR3 motifs were identified with GLIPH. TCRdb provides this immuneACCESS table in a form limited to in-frame rearrangements. Some clones are lacking; in checked studies, under half of them reflect an unresolved V gene, and why the rest are absent is not known. V and J calls and clone size come straight from that table; D and trimming were deduced from the DNA. The sample table lists roughly 38,000 clones, 75% to 85% of them with a count of one. 0.55% of the sample lies in the top ten.

Healthy controls were roughly 35 blood donors whose buffy coats came from the Finnish Red Cross blood service. All TCR-sequenced material derived from peripheral blood: patient blood samples and healthy donor buffy coats. Ficoll-Hypaque gradient centrifugation was used to isolate peripheral blood mononuclear cells. Magnetic purification was used to isolate CD4+ cells from the buffy coats of the healthy controls. Genomic DNA was extracted with the Gentra Puregene Cell and Tissue kit and quantified on a Qubit 2.0 fluorometer. Recombination linked TRBV6-1 to TRBJ1-5; 8 bases in the junction line up with TRBD1. The sequencing sample was made of CD4+ T cells from blood buffy coats. This receptor was taken from a human donor in good health. The CDR3 loop reads CASSERDRLPNQPQHF. The DNA sequence follows: TGTGCCAGCAGTGAGAGGGACAGGCTACCCAATCAGCCCCAGCATTTT.